Listed below are T cell receptor beta chains from one sample, sequenced in a study of cytotoxic CD8 clonotypes in ibrutinib-treated CLL. Using immunoSEQ multiplex PCR, the repertoire was profiled, and TCRdb retains in-frame clones only, with some absent. The table lists approximately 200,000 clones, over 60% of them singletons. The sequenced sample was PBMCs, obtained after 24 months of ibrutinib treatment. The source is a human donor with chronic lymphocytic leukemia. The CDR3 runs from the conserved cysteine through the conserved F or W. The order of the fields is V gene, clone size, D gene, J gene, CDR3 length, CDR3 protein, CDR3 DNA. A D gene is named only where the DNA matches it firmly. Where a row states a size, it is once, few, many or the class of an expanded clone; other rows omit it.

V: TRBV28
size: few
D: TRBD1
J: TRBJ1-5
length: 14
CDR3: CASSLDRGDQPQHF
DNA: TGTGCCAGCAGTTTGGACAGGGGGGACCAGCCCCAGCATTTT

V: TRBV4-3
size: .
D: .
J: TRBJ2-7
length: 15
CDR3: CASSQEYGGGYEQYF
DNA: TGCGCCAGCAGCCAAGAATACGGAGGGGGCTACGAGCAGTACTTC

V: TRBV7-6
size: few
D: TRBD2
J: TRBJ2-3
length: 17
CDR3: CASSIQGLAGSTDTQYF
DNA: TGTGCCAGCAGCATACAGGGACTAGCGGGGAGCACAGATACGCAGTATTTT

V: TRBV27
size: .
D: TRBD1
J: TRBJ2-7
length: 14
CDR3: CASSLTQGAGEQYF
DNA: TGTGCCAGCAGCCTAACACAGGGGGCGGGCGAGCAGTACTTC

V: TRBV5-6
size: once
D: .
J: TRBJ2-5
length: 15
CDR3: CASSSMNRDRKTQYF
DNA: TGTGCCAGCAGCTCAATGAACAGGGATAGGAAGACCCAGTACTTC

V: TRBV2
size: .
D: .
J: TRBJ2-5
length: 12
CDR3: CASSEDSTTQYF
DNA: TGTGCCAGCAGTGAGGACTCCACGACCCAGTACTTC

V: TRBV5-4
size: once
D: TRBD2
J: TRBJ2-5
length: 15
CDR3: CASSFRSSGQETQYF
DNA: TGTGCCAGCAGCTTCCGCTCTAGCGGTCAAGAGACCCAGTACTTC

V: TRBV5-4
size: .
D: .
J: TRBJ2-5
length: 14
CDR3: CASSLSAEQETQYF
DNA: TGTGCCAGCAGCTTATCAGCGGAGCAAGAGACCCAGTACTTC

V: TRBV30
size: .
D: .
J: TRBJ1-5
length: 12
CDR3: CAWSVFDQPQHF
DNA: TGTGCCTGGAGTGTATTCGATCAGCCCCAGCATTTT

V: TRBV6-5
size: .
D: TRBD1
J: TRBJ2-5
length: 15
CDR3: CASIDQGQGLKTQYF
DNA: TGTGCCAGCATCGACCAGGGACAGGGTCTGAAGACCCAGTACTTC

V: TRBV5-1
size: .
D: .
J: TRBJ2-3
length: 16
CDR3: CASSLALTLSTDTQYF
DNA: TGCGCCAGCAGCTTGGCTCTCACTCTTAGCACAGATACGCAGTATTTT

V: TRBV7-9
size: .
D: .
J: TRBJ2-7
length: 15
CDR3: CASSRKGMPYDEQYF
DNA: TGTGCCAGCAGCCGAAAGGGGATGCCCTACGACGAGCAGTACTTC

V: TRBV7-9
size: .
D: .
J: TRBJ2-3
length: 13
CDR3: CASSLALYGTQYF
DNA: TGTGCCAGCAGCTTAGCGCTCTATGGTACGCAGTATTTT

V: TRBV6-4
size: once
D: .
J: TRBJ2-3
length: 17
CDR3: CASSPRSTSAGTDTQYF
DNA: TGTGCCAGCAGCCCGAGAAGCACTTCGGCGGGCACAGATACGCAGTATTTT

V: TRBV7-6
size: .
D: .
J: TRBJ1-3
length: 15
CDR3: CASSSRTAPGNTIYF
DNA: TGTGCCAGCAGCTCGAGGACAGCTCCCGGAAACACCATATATTTT

V: TRBV27
size: .
D: TRBD2
J: TRBJ2-1
length: 14
CDR3: CASSSSGAYNEQFF
DNA: TGTGCCAGCAGTTCTAGCGGGGCCTACAATGAGCAGTTCTTC

V: TRBV7-2
size: .
D: TRBD2
J: TRBJ2-7
length: 15
CDR3: CASSPGLALVYEQYF
DNA: TGTGCCAGCAGCCCGGGACTAGCTCTCGTCTACGAGCAGTACTTC

V: TRBV10-2
size: few
D: .
J: TRBJ1-2
length: 13
CDR3: CASSEYVNYGYTF
DNA: TGCGCCAGCAGTGAGTACGTTAACTATGGCTACACCTTC

V: TRBV5-1
size: .
D: .
J: TRBJ1-2
length: 13
CDR3: CASSLGPPYGYTF
DNA: TGCGCCAGCAGCTTGGGTCCCCCTTATGGCTACACCTTC

V: TRBV7-9
size: .
D: .
J: TRBJ1-1
length: 18
CDR3: CASSLEVRGRRLNTEAFF
DNA: TGTGCCAGCAGCTTAGAGGTTCGGGGGAGGAGATTGAACACTGAAGCTTTCTTT

V: TRBV5-4
size: few
D: .
J: TRBJ2-1
length: 15
CDR3: CASSFPREAYNEQFF
DNA: TGTGCCAGCAGCTTTCCGAGGGAAGCCTACAATGAGCAGTTCTTC

V: TRBV27
size: few
D: TRBD1
J: TRBJ1-5
length: 15
CDR3: CASSRRQGFRQPQHF
DNA: TGTGCCAGCAGTCGCCGACAGGGGTTTCGTCAGCCCCAGCATTTT

V: TRBV25-1
size: .
D: .
J: TRBJ2-3
length: 16
CDR3: CASSEYLGIGTDTQYF
DNA: TGTGCCAGCAGTGAATATCTGGGAATCGGCACAGATACGCAGTATTTT

V: TRBV7-9
size: .
D: TRBD2
J: TRBJ2-1
length: 16
CDR3: CASSSQREGNYNEQFF
DNA: TGTGCCAGCAGCTCACAGCGGGAGGGAAACTACAATGAGCAGTTCTTC

V: TRBV19
size: few
D: .
J: TRBJ1-5
length: 13
CDR3: CASSMRLDQPQHF
DNA: TGTGCCAGTAGTATGAGGCTTGATCAGCCCCAGCATTTT